The 10 T cell receptor beta chains listed next were all sequenced from one sample in a study of blood T cells in healthy people across ages (dated by TCRdb to the mid-2010s). The method behind the library was 5' RACE. TCRdb names Illumina HiSeq 2500 as the instrument used. A second roughly 6 to 12 cycle PCR used a sample-barcoded 5' primer and a J-beta primer mix. Through fastp at Q25 and MiXCR, TCRdb rebuilt clones from the public reads, retaining in-frame beta chains. Every entry covers one CDR3 protein and lists the most common genes and DNA from its rows. This sample is represented by about 580,000 distinct CDR3 sequences; roughly 43% of them were singletons. Of the sample, just under 25% falls within the top ten clones. Sequenced material: blood. These receptors originate from a man at least 80 years old in good health.

Ten or more counts support this clonotype. The rearrangement joins TRBV6-5 to TRBJ2-6; D is uncertain. The CDR3 covers 16 residues. Deletions cut 6 bases from V and 3 bases from J, with 15 bases between. Per the germline V gene, CDR1 is MNHEY and CDR2 is SVGAGI. CDR3 coding DNA: TGTGCCAGCAGGGGTATGGGCGCTTTTGGGGCCAACGTCCTGACTTTC. Translating it yields CASRGMGAFGANVLTF.

The chain employs TRBV27 and TRBJ1-5; D is unclear. The CDR3 loop spans 16 amino acids. Per the germline V gene, CDR1 is MNHEY and CDR2 is SMNVEV (reference sequence). The V end lost 0 bases, the J end lost 2 bases, and 11 bases lay between the germline ends. The CDR3 DNA reads as TGTGCCAGCAGTTTATCTGCACAGTCCCGCAATCAGCCCCAGCATTTT. Amino acid sequence: CASSLSAQSRNQPQHF.

V and J are TRBV4-2 and TRBJ2-1; the D gene is possibly TRBD2 (7 bases). The V gene's germline CDR1 is LGHNA and CDR2 YNFKEQ. V was shortened by 1 base and J by 9 bases, with 19 bases between the two germline ends. The CDR3 totals 16 residues. The DNA of the CDR3 is TGTGCCAGCAGCCAAGTGGGGGGGCTAGATATTGGTGAGCAGTTCTTC. Protein product: CASSQVGGLDIGEQFF.

This clonotype was counted between two and nine times. The rearrangement uses TRBV29-1 and TRBJ2-7, with TRBD2 matching 9 bases. Germline V lookup: CDR1 SQVTM, CDR2 ANQGSEA. The CDR3 contains 16 residues. The V gene end was trimmed by 4 bases and the J gene end by 0 bases; junction bases not matched to a gene: 10. CDR3 protein: CSVGGLAYYSSYEQYF. CDR3 coding DNA: TGCAGCGTTGGTGGACTAGCGTATTATAGCTCCTACGAGCAGTACTTC.

The gene calls are TRBV5-1 and TRBJ2-1, with TRBD1 matching over 7 bases. The J segment lost 6 bases and the V segment lost 2 bases, leaving 8 bases of the junction unmatched. The CDR3 contains 15 residues. Germline-derived CDR1 and CDR2 are SGHRS and YFSETQ. The CDR3 spells CASSFWDRGGNEQFF. CDR3 coding DNA: TGCGCCAGCAGCTTCTGGGACAGAGGAGGCAATGAGCAGTTCTTC.

The sample holds a few counts of this clonotype. This rearrangement joins TRBV5-5 to TRBJ1-6, with TRBD1 identical over 8 bases. Per germline, CDR1 SGHKS and CDR2 YYEKEE (reference sequence). This CDR3 is 16 amino acids long. The V gene end was trimmed by 4 bases and the J gene end by 8 bases; junction bases not matched to a gene: 11. The CDR3 nucleotides are TGTGCCAGCAGCATAGGACAGGGTCAGACCGATTCACCCCTCCACTTT. Translated: CASSIGQGQTDSPLHF.

In the case of this clonotype: A read error may produce the germline difference seen at one junction end. The V gene is TRBV7-2, the J gene TRBJ1-5; D is unclear. This CDR3 is 15 amino acids long. Germline CDR1 is SGHTA and CDR2 is FQGNSA. CDR3 in amino acids: CASSSPEGGNQPQHF. CDR3 nucleotide sequence: TGTGCTAGCAGCTCACCCGAAGGCGGCAATCAGCCCCAGCATTTT.

This clonotype was counted between two and nine times. V and J are TRBV18 and TRBJ1-2; TRBD1 agrees at 8 bases. Germline lookup yields CDR1 KGHSH and CDR2 LQKENI. This CDR3 has 15 amino acids. With 1 base clipped from V and 3 bases from J, the junction kept 4 bases outside the gene matches. CDR3 amino acids: CASSPQTGGDYGYTF. In nucleotides, the CDR3 is TGTGCCAGCTCACCACAAACAGGGGGAGACTATGGCTACACCTTC.

This clonotype was seen a single time. V usage is TRBV29-1 and J usage is TRBJ2-5; 9 bases are a match to TRBD1. CDR1 SQVTM and CDR2 ANQGSEA come from the germline V gene. CDR3 length: 14 amino acids. V was clipped by 6 bases and J by 11 bases; unmatched bases: 16. The CDR3 nucleotides are TGCAGCGTGGGGCCCGGGACAGGGTACAATGAGCAGTACTTC. Its translation: CSVGPGTGYNEQYF.

In DNA, the CDR3 is TGTGCCAGCAGTAACCCGGGACAGGGGACAGATACGCAGTATTTT. Its translation: CASSNPGQGTDTQYF. V is TRBV6-6 and J is TRBJ2-3, with 10 positions matching TRBD1. V was clipped by 5 bases and J by 3 bases; unmatched bases: 5. Looked up from germline, CDR1 is MNHNY and CDR2 is SVGAGI (reference sequence). The CDR3 covers 15 residues.